The clone carrying this T cell receptor (beta chain) was detected only a few times. Its antigen is unknown. Alopecia areata patients provided lesional scalp punch biopsies and peripheral blood, both collected for the study. Sorting of CD4+ and CD8+ T cells was performed on PBMCs. Following extraction, RNA underwent reverse transcription to cDNA, which served as the sequencing template. TCRdb's table, derived via immunoSEQ multiplex PCR, lists solely in-frame clones and lacks some. The table includes under 150,000 clones, around 50% detected once. The V end lost 0 bases, the J end lost 0 bases, and 10 bases lay between the germline ends. This CDR3 comprises 16 residues. CDR1 is MRHNA and CDR2 is SNTAGT in the germline V gene. The sample is drawn from a study of CD8+ T cells in alopecia areata. Study findings and constraints: It was lesional scalp, especially alopecia totalis/universalis, that showed higher clonality than normal scalp. Scalp specimens additionally yield sequences from normal skin's resident alphabeta T cells.

This clonotype was obtained from a human donor with alopecia areata. This chain links TRBV6-4 with TRBJ2-3; perhaps TRBD2 as D (7 bases). Material for sequencing was NKG2D-low CD8+ T cells sorted from blood. The CDR3 reads CASSDSRGGSTDTQYF. As DNA, the CDR3 is TGTGCCAGCAGTGACTCGAGGGGGGGCAGCACAGATACGCAGTATTTT.